The source of this TCR beta chain is a study of response to subunit inactivated influenza vaccine. General observations from the study: Each seasonal influenza vaccination, the authors suggested, recruits few new T cells.

Points on this clonotype: The antigen remains undetermined.

Via MiXCR, TCRdb re-called the RT-PCR reads, giving one row per CDR3 protein. The top ten clones hold about 7.6% of a sample with roughly 670,000 distinct CDR3 sequences, approximately 15% of them seen once. This CDR3 has 15 residues. CDR1 and CDR2 (germline): MNHEY, SVGEGT. With 0 bases removed from V and 4 bases from J, the gap between germline ends came to 12 bases. The genes are TRBV6-2 or TRBV6-3 and TRBJ1-1; no definite D call. The source is a man aged 50-60 years who received an inactivated influenza vaccine. The sequences come from PBMCs from blood, collected about 14 days before vaccination. In DNA form, the CDR3 reads TGTGCCAGCAGTTACTCTCGGGTCGGAGCCACTGAAGCTTTCTTT. Its translation is CASSYSRVGATEAFF.